This TCR beta chain comes out of a study of identical twins. General observations from the study: Beta out-of-frame sequences showed weaker excess sharing between twins. Modelling approaches yielded underestimates of out-of-frame TCR alpha sharing between monozygotic twins. Cord blood beta clonotypes that were abundant carried fewer insertions, and memory repertoires showed no such trend.

This clonotype was counted only a few times. The antigen remains unidentified. TCRdb analysed the 5' RACE reads with MiXCR anew, one entry per CDR3 protein. This table has some 590,000 distinct CDR3 sequences, approximately 10% appearing once. V was trimmed by 5 bases and J by 10 bases, leaving 12 bases between them. The CDR3 is 12 amino acids. Per germline, CDR1 SGHTA and CDR2 FQGNSA. The sample was also reused in another study, on yellow fever vaccine responses in identical twins. That report adds: Reported findings indicate that twins' vaccine T cell responses seemed partially convergent, partially personalized.

The clonotype comes from a woman aged 18-35 years in good health. What was sequenced was PBMCs. This sequence joins TRBV7-2 and TRBJ2-1; no definite D call. DNA of the CDR3: TGTGCCAGCAGCGTAGGACGGACCGAGCAGTTCTTC. Its protein is CASSVGRTEQFF.